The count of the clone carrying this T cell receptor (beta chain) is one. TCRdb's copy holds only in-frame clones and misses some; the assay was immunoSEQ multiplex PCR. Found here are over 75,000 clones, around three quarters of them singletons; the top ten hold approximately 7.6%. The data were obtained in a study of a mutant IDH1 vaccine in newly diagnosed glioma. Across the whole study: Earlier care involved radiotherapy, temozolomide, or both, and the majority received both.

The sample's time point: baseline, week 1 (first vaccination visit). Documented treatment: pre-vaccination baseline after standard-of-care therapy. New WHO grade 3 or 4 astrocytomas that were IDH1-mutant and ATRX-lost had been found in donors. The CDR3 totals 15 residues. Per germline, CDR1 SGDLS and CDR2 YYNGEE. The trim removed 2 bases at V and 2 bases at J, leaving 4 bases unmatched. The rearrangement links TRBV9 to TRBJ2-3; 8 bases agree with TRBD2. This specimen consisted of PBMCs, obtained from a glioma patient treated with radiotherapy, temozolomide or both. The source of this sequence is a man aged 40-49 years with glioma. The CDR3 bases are TGTGCCAGCAGCGTTACGGGACTAGACACAGATACGCAGTATTTT. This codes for CASSVTGLDTDTQYF.